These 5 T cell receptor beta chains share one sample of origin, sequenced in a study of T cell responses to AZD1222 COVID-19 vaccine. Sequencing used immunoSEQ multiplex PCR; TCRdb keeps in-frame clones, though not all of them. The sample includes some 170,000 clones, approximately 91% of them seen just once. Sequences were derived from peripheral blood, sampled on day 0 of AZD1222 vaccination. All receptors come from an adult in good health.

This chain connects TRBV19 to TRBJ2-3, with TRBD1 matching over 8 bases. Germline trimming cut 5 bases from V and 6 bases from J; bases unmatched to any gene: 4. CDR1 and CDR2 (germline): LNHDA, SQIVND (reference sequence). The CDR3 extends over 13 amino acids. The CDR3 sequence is CASSDRGWDTQYF. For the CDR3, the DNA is TGTGCCAGTAGTGACAGGGGATGGGATACGCAGTATTTT.

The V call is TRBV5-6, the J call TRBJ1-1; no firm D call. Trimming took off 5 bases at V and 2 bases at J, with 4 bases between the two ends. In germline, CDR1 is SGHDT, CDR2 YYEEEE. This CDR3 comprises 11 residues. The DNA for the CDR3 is TGTGCCAGCAGGGGAAACACTGAAGCTTTCTTT. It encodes CASRGNTEAFF.

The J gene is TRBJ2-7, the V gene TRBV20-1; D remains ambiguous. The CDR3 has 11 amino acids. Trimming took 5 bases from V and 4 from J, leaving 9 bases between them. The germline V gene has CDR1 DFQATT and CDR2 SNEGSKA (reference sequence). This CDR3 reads CSAPLSYEQYF. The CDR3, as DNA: TGCAGTGCTCCTCTATCGTACGAGCAGTACTTC.

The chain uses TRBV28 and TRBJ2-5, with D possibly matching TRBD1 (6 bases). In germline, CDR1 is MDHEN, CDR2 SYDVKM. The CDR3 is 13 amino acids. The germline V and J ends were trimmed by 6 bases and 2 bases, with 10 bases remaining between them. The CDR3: CASRRTGQETQYF. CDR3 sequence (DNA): TGTGCCAGCAGGCGAACAGGGCAAGAGACCCAGTACTTC.

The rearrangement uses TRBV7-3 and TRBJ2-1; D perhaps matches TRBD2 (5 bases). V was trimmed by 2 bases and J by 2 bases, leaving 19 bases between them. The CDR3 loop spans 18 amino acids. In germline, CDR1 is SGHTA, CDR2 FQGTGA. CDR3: CASSLAPGPGFAYNEQFF. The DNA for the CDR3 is TGTGCCAGCAGCTTAGCCCCCGGGCCGGGATTCGCCTACAATGAGCAGTTCTTC.